This paragraph reports one TCR beta chain. This clonotype was detected only a few times. Which antigen it targets is not known. Per-base quality was not reported, and no clone a single base away is much larger than it. This entry is derived from a study of blood T cells in healthy people across ages (dated by TCRdb to 2015 to 2017). Background for the entire study: In model experiments, template switching captured roughly one uniquely barcoded TCR beta cDNA molecule for every two T cells. Using deep sequencing normalized with unique cDNA molecular identifiers, the study measured how TCR beta repertoire diversity changes with age. Four age groups were formed from the donors: young (average 16 years), middle-aged (approximately 39), aged (about 62) and long-lived (about 80). Donors of different ages were randomly distributed across sequencing lanes to avoid experimental bias. The study analyzed two additional independent replicas of 1 million unique cDNA reads from the same blood draw for two donors, one aged 18 to 30 and one aged 80 or older.

Library preparation employed 5' RACE. Sequenced using an Illumina HiSeq 2500. A second about 7 to 12 cycle PCR used a sample-barcoded 5' primer and a J-beta primer mix. A template-switch 5' adaptor carrying 12 random nucleotides introduced a unique molecular identifier onto each TCR beta cDNA molecule. Each sample yielded at least 2.5 million CDR3-containing paired-end reads. First-strand cDNA synthesis was performed from all RNA using the Mint cDNA synthesis kit, with priming by a TRBC-specific oligonucleotide. Following uracil-DNA glycosylase treatment, all cDNA underwent a first 18-cycle PCR with the universal primers M1SS and BC2_uni_R. The authors' analysis ran thus. Each sample was normalized by randomly selecting 1 million high-quality reads, each carrying a distinct molecular identifier. Instead of being binned into consensus sequences, reads with shared molecular identifiers were discarded. CDR3 identification, clonotype clustering and error correction used MiTCR with a Q25 quality threshold and the strictest error-elimination algorithm. A nonparametric unseen species model with Euler transformation was used to estimate lower-bound total TCR beta diversity. The public reads were reprocessed in TCRdb via fastp at Q25 and MiXCR, keeping in-frame beta chains. Here each entry gathers all rows of one CDR3 protein and keeps the most common genes and DNA. TCRdb, not the original authors, processed these V and J calls. Across this sample there are approximately 900,000 distinct CDR3 sequences, with roughly 48% seen only once. The ten largest clones take up roughly 12% of the sample.

The roughly 38 donors, aged 6 to 90 years, were systemically healthy Caucasian individuals from Russia. Around 9.8 milliliters of peripheral blood were collected from each donor into EDTA-treated Vacutainer tubes. PBMCs were isolated by Ficoll-Paque density-gradient centrifugation, with at least 7 million obtained per sample. Trizol reagent was used to extract total RNA from the PBMCs, yielding at least 6 micrograms per sample. The percentages of naive CD45RAhigh/CD27high T cells were determined by flow cytometry on a PBMC aliquot from every donor. Broad study findings and their caveats: Estimates of total diversity based on one million sequenced T cells were considered lower bounds and underestimates. Donor CMV infection status was unknown, potentially confounding age-related changes in expanded clonotypes. Observed TCR beta diversity correlated strongly with the percentage of naive T cells measured by flow cytometry. Compared with the aged group, the long-lived group had more naive CD4+ T cells, fewer expanded clones and increased TCR diversity, a pattern suggesting age selection. Conclusive comparison of naive and antigen-experienced compartments was prevented by the profiling of bulk unsorted PBMCs. As age increased, observed TCR beta diversity per million T cells dropped in a roughly linear way, and a significant reduction was already evident by age about 40.

The sequenced sample consisted of blood. This receptor was identified in a young man in good health.

The CDR3 corresponds to CASSWSRNEQFF. The bases read TGTGCCAGCAGTTGGAGTCGGAATGAGCAGTTCTTC. Recombination linked TRBV2 to TRBJ2-1; the D gene identity is not certain. The CDR3 numbers 12 residues from cysteine through phenylalanine. Solely the CDR3 DNA is kept, with 36 bases framed from the first base. CDR1 SNHLY and CDR2 FYNNEI are derived from the germline V gene. V is clipped by 5 bases and J by 7 bases, and the sequence between their germline boundaries is 9 bases long.